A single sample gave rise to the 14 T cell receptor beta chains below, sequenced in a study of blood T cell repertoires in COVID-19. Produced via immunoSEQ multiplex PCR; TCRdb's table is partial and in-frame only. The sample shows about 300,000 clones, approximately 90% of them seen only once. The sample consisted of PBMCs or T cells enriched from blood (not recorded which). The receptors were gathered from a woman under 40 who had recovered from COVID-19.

The CDR3 loop reads CASSPGSNNQPQHF. In nucleotides, the CDR3 is TGTGCCAGCAGCCCCGGGTCGAACAATCAGCCCCAGCATTTT. This chain joins TRBV5-8 and TRBJ1-5; D unclear. The CDR3 is 14 amino acids. V lost 4 bases to trimming and J lost 3 bases, with 11 bases between them. Germline V gene data show CDR1 as SGHTS and CDR2 as YDEGEE.

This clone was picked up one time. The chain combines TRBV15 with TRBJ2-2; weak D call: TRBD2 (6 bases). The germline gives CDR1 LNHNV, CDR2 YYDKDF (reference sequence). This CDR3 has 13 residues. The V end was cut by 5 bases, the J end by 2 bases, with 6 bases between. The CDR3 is CATSGTNTGELFF. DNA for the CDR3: TGTGCCACCAGCGGGACTAACACCGGGGAGCTGTTTTTT.

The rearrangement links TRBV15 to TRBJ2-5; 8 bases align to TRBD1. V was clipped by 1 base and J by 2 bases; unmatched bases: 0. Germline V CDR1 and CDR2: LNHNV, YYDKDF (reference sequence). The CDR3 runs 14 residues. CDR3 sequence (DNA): TGTGCCACCAGCAGAGGGACAGGGCAAGAGACCCAGTACTTC. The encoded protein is CATSRGTGQETQYF.

In nucleotides, the CDR3 is TGTGCCAGTAGCTCCTCAGGCGGGTACTTTGACACAGATACGCAGTATTTT. This translates into CASSSSGGYFDTDTQYF. This rearrangement joins TRBV19 to TRBJ2-3; TRBD2 might be the D (5 bases). Trimming took off 6 bases at V and 2 bases at J, with 21 bases between the two ends. CDR1 is LNHDA and CDR2 is SQIVND in the germline V gene (reference sequence). The CDR3 length is 17 residues.

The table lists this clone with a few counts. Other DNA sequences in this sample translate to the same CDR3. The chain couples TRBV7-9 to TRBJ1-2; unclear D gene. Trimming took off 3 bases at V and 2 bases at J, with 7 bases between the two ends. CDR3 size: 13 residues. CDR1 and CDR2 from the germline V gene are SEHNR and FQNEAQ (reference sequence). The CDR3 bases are TGTGCCAGCAGCTTGGGAGGAAACTATGGCTACACCTTC. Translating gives CASSLGGNYGYTF.

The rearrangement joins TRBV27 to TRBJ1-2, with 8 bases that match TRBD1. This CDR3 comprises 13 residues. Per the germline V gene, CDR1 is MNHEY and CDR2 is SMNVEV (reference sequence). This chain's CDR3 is CKQGQGSNYGYTF. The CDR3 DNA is TGTAAACAAGGACAGGGCTCTAACTATGGCTACACCTTC.

CDR3 nucleotides: TGCGCCAGCAGCCAAGGGGCCCCCCTTTGGGAGCAGTTCTTC. This encodes CASSQGAPLWEQFF. This chain joins TRBV5-1 and TRBJ2-1; D possibly corresponds to TRBD1 (5 bases). The V end lost 4 bases, the J end lost 10 bases, and 18 bases lay between the germline ends. This CDR3 region has 14 residues. Germline lookup yields CDR1 SGHRS and CDR2 YFSETQ.

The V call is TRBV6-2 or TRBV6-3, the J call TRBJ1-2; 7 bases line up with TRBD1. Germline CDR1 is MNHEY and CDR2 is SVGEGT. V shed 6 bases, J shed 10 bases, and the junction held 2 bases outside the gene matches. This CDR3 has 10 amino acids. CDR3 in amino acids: CASSQGVYTF. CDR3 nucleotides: TGTGCCAGCAGCCAGGGGGTCTACACCTTC.

CDR3 in amino acids: CATSKNLDRGYNEQFF. The CDR3 DNA reads TGTGCCACCAGCAAGAATCTGGACAGGGGCTACAATGAGCAGTTCTTC. The gene calls are TRBV15 and TRBJ2-1; 9 bases line up with TRBD1. CDR3 length: 16 residues. Trimming at V came to 4 bases and at J to 3 bases, leaving 7 bases not matched to a gene. Germline assignment: CDR1 LNHNV and CDR2 YYDKDF (reference sequence).

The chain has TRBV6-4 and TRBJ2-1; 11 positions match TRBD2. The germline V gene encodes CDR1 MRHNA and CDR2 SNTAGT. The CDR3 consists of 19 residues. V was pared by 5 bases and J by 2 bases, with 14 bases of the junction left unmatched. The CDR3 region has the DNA TGTGCCAGCAGTAAGGAGGTACTAGCGGGAGAATTGCCCTACAATGAGCAGTTCTTC. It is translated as CASSKEVLAGELPYNEQFF.

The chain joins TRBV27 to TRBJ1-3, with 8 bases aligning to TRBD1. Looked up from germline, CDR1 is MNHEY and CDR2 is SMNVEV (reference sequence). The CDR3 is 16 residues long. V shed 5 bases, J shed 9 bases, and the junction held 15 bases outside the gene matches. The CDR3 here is CASSPQGAALWGTIYF. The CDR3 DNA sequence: TGTGCCAGCAGTCCGCAGGGGGCAGCACTGTGGGGCACCATATATTTT.

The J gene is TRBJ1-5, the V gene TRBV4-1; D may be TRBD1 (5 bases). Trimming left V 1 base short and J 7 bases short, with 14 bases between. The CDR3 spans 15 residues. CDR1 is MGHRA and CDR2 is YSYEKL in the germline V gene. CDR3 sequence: CASSQAPPKGQPQHF. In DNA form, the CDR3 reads TGCGCCAGCAGCCAAGCTCCCCCCAAGGGGCAGCCCCAGCATTTT.

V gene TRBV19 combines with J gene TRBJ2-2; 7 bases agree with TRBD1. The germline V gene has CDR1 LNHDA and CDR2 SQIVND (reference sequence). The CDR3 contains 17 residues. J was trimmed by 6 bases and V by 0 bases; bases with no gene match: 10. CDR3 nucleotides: TGTGCCAGTAGTATAGAGAGACAGGGTAGGGTTGCCGGGGAGCTGTTTTTT. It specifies CASSIERQGRVAGELFF.

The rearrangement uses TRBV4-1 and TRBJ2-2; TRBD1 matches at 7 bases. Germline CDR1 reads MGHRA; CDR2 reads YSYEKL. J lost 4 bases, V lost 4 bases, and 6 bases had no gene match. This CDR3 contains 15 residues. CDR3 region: CASSPRDSSTGELFF. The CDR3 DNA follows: TGCGCCAGCAGCCCCCGGGACAGCTCCACCGGGGAGCTGTTTTTT.